The present entry profiles one T cell receptor beta chain with its context. Using immunoSEQ multiplex PCR, the repertoire was profiled, and TCRdb retains in-frame clones only, with some absent. Here the sample spans approximately 30,000 clones, less than 90% being singletons. The CDR3 runs 16 residues. Germline CDR1 reads MNHEY; CDR2 reads SMNVEV (reference sequence). V was pared by 5 bases and J by 0 bases, with 6 bases of the junction left unmatched. This sample stems from a study of OX40 agonist ivuxolimab in advanced cancers. This clonotype was sampled from an adult with an advanced solid tumor such as melanoma, head and neck, liver or kidney cancer. The sequenced sample was CD4+ or CD8+ T cells sorted from blood, obtained in a trial of the OX40 agonist ivuxolimab. The rearrangement links TRBV27 to TRBJ2-7; the match to TRBD2 covers 11 bases. This chain's CDR3 is CASSARLAGSSYEQYF. The CDR3, as DNA: TGTGCCAGCAGTGCCCGACTAGCGGGAAGCTCCTACGAGCAGTACTTC.